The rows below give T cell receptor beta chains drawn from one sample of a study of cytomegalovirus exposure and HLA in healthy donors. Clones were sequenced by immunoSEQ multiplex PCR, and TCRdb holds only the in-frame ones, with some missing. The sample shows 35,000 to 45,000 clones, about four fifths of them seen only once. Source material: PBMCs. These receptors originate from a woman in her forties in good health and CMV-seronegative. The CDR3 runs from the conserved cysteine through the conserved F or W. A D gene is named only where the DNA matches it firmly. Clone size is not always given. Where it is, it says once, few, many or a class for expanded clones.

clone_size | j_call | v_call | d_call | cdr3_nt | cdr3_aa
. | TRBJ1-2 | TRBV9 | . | TGTGCCAGCAGCGTAGGAACAGGGAACGTCTATGGCTACACCTTC | CASSVGTGNVYGYTF
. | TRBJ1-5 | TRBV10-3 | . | TGTGCCATCCCGGGAAATAGCAATCAGCCCCAGCATTTT | CAIPGNSNQPQHF
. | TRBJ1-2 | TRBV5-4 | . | TGTGCCAGCAGTCTGGACAGCTATGGCTACACCTTC | CASSLDSYGYTF
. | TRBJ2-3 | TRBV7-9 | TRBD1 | TGTGCCAGCAGCTTAGCCGGGACAGGACGCACAGATACGCAGTATTTT | CASSLAGTGRTDTQYF
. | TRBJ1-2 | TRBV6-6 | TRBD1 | TGTGCCAGCAACGAACGACCGACAGGGGATAACACCTTC | CASNERPTGDNTF
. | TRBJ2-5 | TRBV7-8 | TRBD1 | TGTGCCAGCAGCCCCCGGGACAGGGTAAAAGAGACCCAGTACTTC | CASSPRDRVKETQYF
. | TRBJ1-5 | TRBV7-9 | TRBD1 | TGTGCCAGCAGCTCGACCGGGACAGGGGCTCAGCCCCAGCATTTT | CASSSTGTGAQPQHF
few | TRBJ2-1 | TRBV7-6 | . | TGTGCCAGCAGCCGGAGTCCCAGCAACAATGAGCAGTTCTTC | CASSRSPSNNEQFF
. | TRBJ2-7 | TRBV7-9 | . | TGTGCCAGCAGCTACACGGAGGAGCAGTACTTC | CASSYTEEQYF
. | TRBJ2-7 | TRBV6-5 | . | TGTGCCTCGAAACCCTCAGGCTCCTACGAGCAGTACTTC | CASKPSGSYEQYF
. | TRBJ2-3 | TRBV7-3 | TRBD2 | TGTGCCAGCAGCTTAACGGCTAGCGGGGGGTCCCGCACAGATACGCAGTATTTT | CASSLTASGGSRTDTQYF
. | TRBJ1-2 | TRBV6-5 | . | TGTGCCAGCCGAGGTATGACGGATGGCTACACCTTC | CASRGMTDGYTF
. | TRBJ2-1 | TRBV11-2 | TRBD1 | TGTGCCAGCAGCTCCCGGGGACAGGCCTCCTACAATGAGCAGTTCTTC | CASSSRGQASYNEQFF
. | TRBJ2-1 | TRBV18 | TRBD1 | TGTGCCAGCTCACCCCGGACAGGGGAAGACAATGAGCAGTTCTTC | CASSPRTGEDNEQFF
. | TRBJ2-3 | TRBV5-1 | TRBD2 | TGCGCCAGCAGCTTGGGCCCCCAGCGGGGGGGTTCAGATACGCAGTATTTT | CASSLGPQRGGSDTQYF
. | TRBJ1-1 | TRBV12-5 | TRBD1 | TGTGCTAGTGGAACCACAGGGGAGGTAAACACTGAAGCTTTCTTT | CASGTTGEVNTEAFF
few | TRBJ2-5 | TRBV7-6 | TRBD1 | TGTGCCAGCAGCCTGGACAGGGGGCACGGGGAGACCCAGTACTTC | CASSLDRGHGETQYF
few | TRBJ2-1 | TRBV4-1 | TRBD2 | TGCGCCAGCAGCGATTTAGCGGGGGGTTCGGGGAATGAGCAGTTCTTC | CASSDLAGGSGNEQFF
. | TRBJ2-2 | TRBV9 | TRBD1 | TGTGCCAGCACCCGACAGGGTATCACCGGGGAGCTGTTTTTT | CASTRQGITGELFF
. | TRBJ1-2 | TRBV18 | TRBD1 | TGTGCCAGCTCACACCAGGACAGGGGCGCAGCTGGCTACACCTTC | CASSHQDRGAAGYTF
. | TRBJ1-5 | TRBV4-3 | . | TGCGCCAGCAGCCAATCCCGACAGTACAATCAGCCCCAGCATTTT | CASSQSRQYNQPQHF
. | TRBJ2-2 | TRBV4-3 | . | TGCGCCAGCAGCCTCAGGGTGGCCGGGGAGCTGTTTTTT | CASSLRVAGELFF
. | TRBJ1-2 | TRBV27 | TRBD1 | TGTGCCAGCAGTCCCCGACAGGGATATGGCTACACCTTC | CASSPRQGYGYTF
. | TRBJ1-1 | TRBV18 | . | TGTGCCAGCTCACTGACAGTGATGAACACTGAAGCTTTCTTT | CASSLTVMNTEAFF
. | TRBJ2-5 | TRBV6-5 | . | TGTGCCAGCAGTATGGACTCCGAGGCGAAGGCCCAGTACTTC | CASSMDSEAKAQYF
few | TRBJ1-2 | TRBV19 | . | TGTGCCAGTAAAGATCGAGAGCACTATGGCTACACCTTC | CASKDREHYGYTF
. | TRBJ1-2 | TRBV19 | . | TGTGCCAGTAGTCCCTACGACAGATCTAACTATGGCTACACCTTC | CASSPYDRSNYGYTF
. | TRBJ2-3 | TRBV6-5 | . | TGTGCCAGCAGTCGGGGCAGGGGGGCAGATACGCAGTATTTT | CASSRGRGADTQYF
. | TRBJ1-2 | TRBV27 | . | TGTGCCAGCAGTTTTCGGGGGAACTATGGCTACACCTTC | CASSFRGNYGYTF
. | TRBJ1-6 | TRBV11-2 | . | TGTGCCAGCAGCTATTTTCTCGGGACTACAACTCGTTCACCCCTCCACTTT | CASSYFLGTTTRSPLHF
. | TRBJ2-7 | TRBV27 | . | TGTGCCAGCAGTTTGAAGTCCCCTCCTAACTACGAGCAGTACTTC | CASSLKSPPNYEQYF
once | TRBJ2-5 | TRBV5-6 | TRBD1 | TGTGCCAGCAGCCTAAGACAGGGGCAAGAGACCCAGTACTTC | CASSLRQGQETQYF
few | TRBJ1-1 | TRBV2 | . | TGTGCCAGCAAGAGGCGAGAAATGAACACTGAAGCTTTCTTT | CASKRREMNTEAFF
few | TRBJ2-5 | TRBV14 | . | TGTGCCAGCAGCCAGGGGATAGGGGCGCAAGAGACCCAGTACTTC | CASSQGIGAQETQYF
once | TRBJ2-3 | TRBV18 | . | TGTGCCAGCTCACCAAGCCTCACAGATACGCAGTATTTT | CASSPSLTDTQYF
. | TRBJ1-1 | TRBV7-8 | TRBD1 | TGTGCCAGCAGCCCAGACCGGGACAGGGGGAACACTGAAGCTTTCTTT | CASSPDRDRGNTEAFF
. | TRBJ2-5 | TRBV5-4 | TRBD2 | TGTGCCAGCAGCCCTACAGGTCGGGAGGGAGAGACCCAGTACTTC | CASSPTGREGETQYF
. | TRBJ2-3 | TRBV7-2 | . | TGTGCCAGCAGCGCCATTACTGATACGCAGTATTTT | CASSAITDTQYF
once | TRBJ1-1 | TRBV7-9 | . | TGTGCCAGCAGCTTACCTTGGAACACTGAAGCTTTCTTT | CASSLPWNTEAFF
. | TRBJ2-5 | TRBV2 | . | TGTGCCAGCAGACCCGACAGAGAGACCCAGTACTTC | CASRPDRETQYF
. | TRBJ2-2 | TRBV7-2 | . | TGTGCCAGCAGCGCCTTACCAACAACCTCCACCGGGGAGCTGTTTTTT | CASSALPTTSTGELFF
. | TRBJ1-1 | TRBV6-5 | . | TGTGCCAGCAGGTATCAGGGCAATATTGCGGCTGAAGCTTTCTTT | CASRYQGNIAAEAFF
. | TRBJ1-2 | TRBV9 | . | TGTGCCAGCAGCGTAGGACCGAGGCCCGGCAACTCTGGCTACACCTTC | CASSVGPRPGNSGYTF
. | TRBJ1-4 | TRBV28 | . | TGTGCCAGCAGTTTAATAAATGAAAAACTGTTTTTT | CASSLINEKLFF
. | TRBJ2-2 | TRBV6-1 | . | TGTGCCAGCAGTGAGCGACAGAGGAACACCGGGGAGCTGTTTTTT | CASSERQRNTGELFF
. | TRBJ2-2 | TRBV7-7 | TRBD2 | TGTGCTAGCAGGCAGGCGGGGGACACCGGGGAGCTGTTTTTT | CASRQAGDTGELFF
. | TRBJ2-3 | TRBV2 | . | TGTGCCAGCAGGGGCACCCCATCATTACCCCAGTATTTT | CASRGTPSLPQYF
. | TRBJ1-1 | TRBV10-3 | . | TGTGCCATCAGTTCACTCCTTGGGGGACACAGGAGTGAAGCTTTCTTT | CAISSLLGGHRSEAFF
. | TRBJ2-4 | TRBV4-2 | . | TGTGCCAGCAGCCAAGGTTTAGGGGGAAACATTCAGTACTTC | CASSQGLGGNIQYF
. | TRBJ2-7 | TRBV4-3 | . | TGCGCCAGCAGCCAAGCACCTGAGGGCGTCTACGAGCAGTACTTC | CASSQAPEGVYEQYF
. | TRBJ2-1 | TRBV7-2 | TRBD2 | TGTGCCAGCAGCTTTAGCGGGGGGCCTTACAATGAGCAGTTCTTC | CASSFSGGPYNEQFF
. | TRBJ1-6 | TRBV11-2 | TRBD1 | TGTGCCAGCAGCTCTGACAGGGGCAATTCACCCCTCCACTTT | CASSSDRGNSPLHF
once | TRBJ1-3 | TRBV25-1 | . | TGTGCCAGCAGCAGGGGAACTGGAAACACCATATATTTT | CASSRGTGNTIYF